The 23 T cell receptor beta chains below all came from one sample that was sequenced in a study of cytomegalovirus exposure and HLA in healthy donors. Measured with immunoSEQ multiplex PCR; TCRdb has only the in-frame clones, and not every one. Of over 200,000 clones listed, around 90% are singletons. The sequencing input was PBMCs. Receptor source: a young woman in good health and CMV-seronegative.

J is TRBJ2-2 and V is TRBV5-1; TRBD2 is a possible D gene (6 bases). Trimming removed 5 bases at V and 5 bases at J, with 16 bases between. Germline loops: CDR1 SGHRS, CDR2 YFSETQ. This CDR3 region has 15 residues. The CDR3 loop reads CASSTNPRGTGELFF. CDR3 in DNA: TGCGCCAGCAGTACGAACCCCCGGGGGACCGGGGAGCTGTTTTTT. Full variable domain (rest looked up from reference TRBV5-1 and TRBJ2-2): KAGVTQTPRYLIKTRGQQVTLSCSPISGHRSVSWYQQTPGQGLQFLFEYFSETQRNKGNFPGRFSGRQFSNSRSEMNVSTLELGDSALYLCASSTNPRGTGELFFGEGSRLTVL.

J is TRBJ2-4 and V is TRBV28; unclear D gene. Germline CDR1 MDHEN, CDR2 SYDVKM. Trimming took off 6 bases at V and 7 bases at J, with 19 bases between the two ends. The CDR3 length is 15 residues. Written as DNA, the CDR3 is TGTGCCAGCAGCCCCATTACCGCAGGTCGGAACATTCAGTACTTC. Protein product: CASSPITAGRNIQYF.

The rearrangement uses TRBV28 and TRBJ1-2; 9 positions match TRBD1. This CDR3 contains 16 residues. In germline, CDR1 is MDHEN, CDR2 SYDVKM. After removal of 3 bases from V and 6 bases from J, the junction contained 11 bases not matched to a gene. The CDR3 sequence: CASSFWSKGQGNGYTF. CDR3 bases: TGTGCCAGCAGTTTTTGGTCTAAGGGACAGGGTAATGGCTACACCTTC.

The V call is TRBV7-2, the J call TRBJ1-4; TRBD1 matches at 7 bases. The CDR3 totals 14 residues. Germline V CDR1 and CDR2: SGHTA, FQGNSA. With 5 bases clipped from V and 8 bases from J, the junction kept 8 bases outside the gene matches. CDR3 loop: CASSHQTGREKLFF. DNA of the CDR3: TGTGCCAGCAGCCACCAGACAGGGCGGGAAAAACTGTTTTTT.

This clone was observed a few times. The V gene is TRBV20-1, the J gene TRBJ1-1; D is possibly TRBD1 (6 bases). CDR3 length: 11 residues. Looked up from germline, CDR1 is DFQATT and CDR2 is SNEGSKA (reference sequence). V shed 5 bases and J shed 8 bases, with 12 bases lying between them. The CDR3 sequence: CSAGRGGEAFF. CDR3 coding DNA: TGCAGTGCTGGAAGAGGGGGAGAAGCTTTCTTT.

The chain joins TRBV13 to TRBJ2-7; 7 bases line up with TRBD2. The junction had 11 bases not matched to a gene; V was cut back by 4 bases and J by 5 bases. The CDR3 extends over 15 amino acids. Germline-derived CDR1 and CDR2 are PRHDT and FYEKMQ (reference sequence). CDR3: CASSSRGGSRDEQYF. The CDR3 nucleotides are TGTGCCAGCAGCTCCCGGGGCGGGAGTCGGGACGAGCAGTACTTC.

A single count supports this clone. CDR3 sequence reads: CASSTMTGGGETQYF. In nucleotides, the CDR3 is TGTGCCAGCAGCACTATGACAGGGGGAGGGGAGACCCAGTACTTC. The gene calls are TRBV7-2 and TRBJ2-5; 9 nucleotides align to TRBD1. The V and J ends lost 5 bases and 5 bases, in that order; junction bases with no gene match: 9. The CDR3 spans 15 residues. Germline CDR1 reads SGHTA; CDR2 reads FQGNSA.

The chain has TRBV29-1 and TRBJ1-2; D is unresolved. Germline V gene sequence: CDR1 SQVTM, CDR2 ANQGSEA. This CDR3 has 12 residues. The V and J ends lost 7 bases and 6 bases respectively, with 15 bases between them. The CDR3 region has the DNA TGCAGCGGAGAGGAGGGAGGGAATGGCTACACCTTC. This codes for CSGEEGGNGYTF.

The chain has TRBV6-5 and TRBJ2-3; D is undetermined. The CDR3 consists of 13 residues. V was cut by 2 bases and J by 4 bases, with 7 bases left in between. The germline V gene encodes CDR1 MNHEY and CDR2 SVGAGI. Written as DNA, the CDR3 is TGTGCCAGCAGTTACGGGCAGGCAGATACGCAGTATTTT. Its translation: CASSYGQADTQYF.

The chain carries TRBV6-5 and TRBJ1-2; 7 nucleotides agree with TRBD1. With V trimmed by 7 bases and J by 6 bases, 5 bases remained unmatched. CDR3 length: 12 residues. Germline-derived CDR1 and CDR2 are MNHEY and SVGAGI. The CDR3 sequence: CASKEGADGYTF. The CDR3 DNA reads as TGTGCCAGCAAGGAGGGGGCCGATGGCTACACCTTC.

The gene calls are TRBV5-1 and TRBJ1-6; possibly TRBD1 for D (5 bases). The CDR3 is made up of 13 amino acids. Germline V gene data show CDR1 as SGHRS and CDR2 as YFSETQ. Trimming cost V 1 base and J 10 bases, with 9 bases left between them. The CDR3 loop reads CASSLKTDSPLHF. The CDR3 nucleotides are TGCGCCAGCAGCTTGAAGACAGACTCACCCCTCCACTTT.

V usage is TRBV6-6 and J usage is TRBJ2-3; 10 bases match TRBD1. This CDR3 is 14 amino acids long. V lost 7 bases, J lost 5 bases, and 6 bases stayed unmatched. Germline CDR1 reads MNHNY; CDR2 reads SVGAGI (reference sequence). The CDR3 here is CASNPGQGLDTQYF. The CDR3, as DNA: TGTGCCAGCAACCCGGGACAGGGGTTAGATACGCAGTATTTT.

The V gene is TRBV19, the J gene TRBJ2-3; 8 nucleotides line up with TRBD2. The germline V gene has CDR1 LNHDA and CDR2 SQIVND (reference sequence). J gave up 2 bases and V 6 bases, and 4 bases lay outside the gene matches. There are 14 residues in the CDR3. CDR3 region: CASRLAGPTDTQYF. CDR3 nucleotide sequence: TGTGCCAGTAGATTAGCGGGGCCCACAGATACGCAGTATTTT.

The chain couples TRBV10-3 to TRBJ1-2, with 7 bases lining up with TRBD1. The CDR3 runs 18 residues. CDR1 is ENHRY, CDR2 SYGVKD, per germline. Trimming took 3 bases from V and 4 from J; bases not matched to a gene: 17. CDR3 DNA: TGTGCCATCAGTGATTTCGTGGGACAGAGGCGGGAGGGCTATGGCTACACCTTC. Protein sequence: CAISDFVGQRREGYGYTF.

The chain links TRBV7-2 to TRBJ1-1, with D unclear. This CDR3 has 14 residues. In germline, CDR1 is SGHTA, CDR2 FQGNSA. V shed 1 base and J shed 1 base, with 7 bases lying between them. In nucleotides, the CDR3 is TGTGCCAGCAGCTTAGTCAGCGGGAACACTGAAGCTTTCTTT. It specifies CASSLVSGNTEAFF.

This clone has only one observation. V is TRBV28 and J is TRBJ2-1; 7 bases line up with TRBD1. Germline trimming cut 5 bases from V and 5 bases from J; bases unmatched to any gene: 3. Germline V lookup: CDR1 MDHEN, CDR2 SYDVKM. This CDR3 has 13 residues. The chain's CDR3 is CASSPGQDNEQFF. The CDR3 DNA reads TGTGCCAGCAGTCCCGGACAGGACAATGAGCAGTTCTTC.

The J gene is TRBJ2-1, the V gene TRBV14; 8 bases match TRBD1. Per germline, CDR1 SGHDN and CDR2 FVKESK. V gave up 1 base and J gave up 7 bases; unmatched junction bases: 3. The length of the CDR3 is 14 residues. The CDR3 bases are TGTGCCAGCAGCCAAGGGACAGGGCAAAATGAGCAGTTCTTC. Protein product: CASSQGTGQNEQFF.

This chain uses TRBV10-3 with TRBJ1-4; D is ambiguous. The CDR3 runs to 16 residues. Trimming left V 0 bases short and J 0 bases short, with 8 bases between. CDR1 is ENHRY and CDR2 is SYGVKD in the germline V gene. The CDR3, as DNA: TGTGCCATCAGTGAGTCCCGGGTTTCAACTAATGAAAAACTGTTTTTT. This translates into CAISESRVSTNEKLFF.

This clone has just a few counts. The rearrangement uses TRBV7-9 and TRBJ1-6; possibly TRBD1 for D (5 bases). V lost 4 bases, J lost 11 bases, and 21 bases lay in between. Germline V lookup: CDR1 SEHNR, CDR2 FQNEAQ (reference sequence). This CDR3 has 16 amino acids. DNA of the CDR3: TGTGCCAGCAGCTCAGTACACCCGGGGGGTCCTGCACCCCTCCACTTT. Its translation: CASSSVHPGGPAPLHF.

The CDR3, as DNA: TGTGCCAGCAGTGCTTCGGGAGCAACTAATGAAAAACTGTTTTTT. Translated: CASSASGATNEKLFF. The chain joins TRBV6-1 to TRBJ1-4; D call uncertain. The CDR3 is made up of 15 amino acids. The germline V gene has CDR1 MNHNS and CDR2 SASEGT. The V end was cut by 4 bases, the J end by 0 bases, with 9 bases between.

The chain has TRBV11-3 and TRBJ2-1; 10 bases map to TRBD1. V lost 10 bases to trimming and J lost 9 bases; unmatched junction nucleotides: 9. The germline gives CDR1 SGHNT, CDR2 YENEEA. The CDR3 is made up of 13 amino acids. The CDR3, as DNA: TGTGCCACACAACTGACAGGGGGCGGTGAGCAGTTCTTC. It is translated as CATQLTGGGEQFF.

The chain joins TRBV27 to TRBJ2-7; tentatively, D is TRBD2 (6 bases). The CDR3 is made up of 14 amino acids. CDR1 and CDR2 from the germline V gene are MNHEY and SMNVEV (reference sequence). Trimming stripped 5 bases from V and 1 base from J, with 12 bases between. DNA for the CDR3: TGTGCCAGCAGTACTACGGAGGGATCCTACGAGCAGTACGTC. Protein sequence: CASSTTEGSYEQYV.

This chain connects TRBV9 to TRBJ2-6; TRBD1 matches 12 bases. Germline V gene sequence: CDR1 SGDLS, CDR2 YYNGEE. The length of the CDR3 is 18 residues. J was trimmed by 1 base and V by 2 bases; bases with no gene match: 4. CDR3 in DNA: TGTGCCAGCAGCGTCGGGACAGGGGGCGCATCTGGGGCCAACGTCCTGACTTTC. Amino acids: CASSVGTGGASGANVLTF.